The 29 T cell receptor beta chains presented below share a single source sample, sequenced in a study of T-cell reconstitution after alpha-beta-depleted transplantation in children. TCRbeta library preparation incorporated unique molecular identifiers. TCRdb itself ran the PCR reads through MiXCR, one entry per CDR3 protein. In the table there are about 500,000 distinct CDR3 sequences, approximately 32% of which are singletons. The sequenced sample was PBMCs from the stem cell graft donor, obtained from the stem cell graft. Receptor source: a human donor who donated a stem cell graft to a child with aplastic anemia.

The chain uses TRBV29-1 and TRBJ2-2; D gene uncertain. The CDR3 sequence is 13 residues long. Germline CDR1 reads SQVTM; CDR2 reads ANQGSEA. Trimming removed 6 bases from V and 0 bases from J, with 8 bases in between. The CDR3 reads CSVDTPNTGELFF. As DNA, the CDR3 is TGCAGCGTCGACACTCCGAACACCGGGGAGCTGTTTTTT.

This chain connects TRBV6-2 or TRBV6-3 to TRBJ2-7; TRBD2 matches at 10 bases. CDR3 length equals 16 residues. Germline V lookup: CDR1 MNHEY, CDR2 SVGEGT. V was pared by 2 bases and J by 2 bases, with 6 bases of the junction left unmatched. The CDR3 is CASSYGTSASPYEQYF. The CDR3 DNA follows: TGTGCCAGCAGTTACGGGACTAGCGCTTCCCCCTACGAGCAGTACTTC.

The chain is built from TRBV6-1 and TRBJ2-5, with D possibly being TRBD1 (5 bases). Germline CDR1 and CDR2: MNHNS and SASEGT. V was shortened by 5 bases and J by 2 bases, with 9 bases between the two germline ends. This CDR3 region has 13 residues. CDR3 loop: CASSRRVQETQYF. CDR3 bases: TGTGCCAGCAGTCGCAGGGTTCAAGAGACCCAGTACTTC.

This chain connects TRBV29-1 to TRBJ2-1, with 10 bases that match TRBD2. V lost 5 bases, J lost 4 bases, and 14 bases stayed unmatched. The CDR3 runs 17 residues. Germline-derived CDR1 and CDR2 are SQVTM and ANQGSEA. CDR3 sequence reads: CSVSGSRTSGDYNEQFF. For the CDR3, the DNA is TGCAGCGTTTCGGGAAGTAGGACTAGCGGAGATTACAATGAGCAGTTCTTC.

This clonotype was seen only a few times. The rearrangement uses TRBV18 and TRBJ1-2, with D possibly being TRBD1 (5 bases). The CDR3 length is 15 residues. Germline V gene lookup returns CDR1 KGHSH and CDR2 LQKENI. Trimming shortened V by 0 bases and J by 5 bases, and 13 bases separated the two germline ends. DNA of the CDR3: TGTGCCAGCTCACCACCGGCTCCCGGGGGATATGGCTACACCTTC. It encodes CASSPPAPGGYGYTF.

The table lists this clonotype with a few counts. The V call is TRBV2, the J call TRBJ1-4; no reliable D call. Between the trimmed V and J ends, which lost 3 bases and 0 bases, there was a span of 8 bases. There are 15 residues in the CDR3. Germline loops: CDR1 SNHLY, CDR2 FYNNEI. The CDR3 nucleotides read TGTGCCAGCAGTGATGTTGGGGCAACTAATGAAAAACTGTTTTTT. It encodes CASSDVGATNEKLFF.

The gene calls are TRBV7-2 and TRBJ2-5; 10 bases map to TRBD2. This CDR3 contains 17 residues. Germline CDR1 SGHTA, CDR2 FQGNSA. V lost 1 base and J lost 4; bases outside the gene matches: 9. Here the CDR3 reads CASSLGLLAGLGETQYF. CDR3 DNA sequence: TGTGCCAGCAGCTTAGGCTTACTAGCGGGATTGGGAGAGACCCAGTACTTC.

This clonotype showed up just a few times. This chain joins TRBV5-1 and TRBJ2-1; weak D call: TRBD2 (6 bases). CDR1 and CDR2 (germline): SGHRS, YFSETQ. Trimming took off 7 bases at V and 10 bases at J, with 21 bases between the two ends. This CDR3 is built from 14 residues. Written as DNA, the CDR3 is TGCGCCAGCTCCCGGGTTCAGGGCGGGACGGAGCAGTTCTTC. Translated: CASSRVQGGTEQFF.

This chain links TRBV5-1 with TRBJ2-5; 8 nucleotides agree with TRBD2. The V and J ends lost 1 base and 1 base, in that order; junction bases with no gene match: 6. The V gene's germline CDR1 is SGHRS and CDR2 YFSETQ. The CDR3 is 16 residues long. CDR3 DNA sequence: TGCGCCAGCAGCTTGATCAATCTAGCGGGCCAAGAGACCCAGTACTTC. Translated: CASSLINLAGQETQYF. The full variable domain, rest sourced from reference TRBV5-1 and TRBJ2-5, is KAGVTQTPRYLIKTRGQQVTLSCSPISGHRSVSWYQQTPGQGLQFLFEYFSETQRNKGNFPGRFSGRQFSNSRSEMNVSTLELGDSALYLCASSLINLAGQETQYFGPGTRLLVL.

This clonotype was seen a handful of times. The V and J genes are TRBV20-1 and TRBJ1-2; 7 bases are a match to TRBD1. Trimming took 6 bases from V and 8 from J; bases not matched to a gene: 15. The V gene's germline CDR1 is DFQATT and CDR2 SNEGSKA (reference sequence). The CDR3 is 14 amino acids. This chain's CDR3 is CSARGIHRPGGYTF. The DNA for the CDR3 is TGCAGTGCCAGGGGGATCCACCGGCCTGGGGGCTACACCTTC.

This clonotype has only a few counts. V gene TRBV20-1 combines with J gene TRBJ2-1; no clear D gene. With 6 bases removed from V and 4 bases from J, the gap between germline ends came to 19 bases. The CDR3 covers 15 residues. Germline V gene data show CDR1 as DFQATT and CDR2 as SNEGSKA (reference sequence). CDR3 nucleotide sequence: TGCAGTGCCCCACCCGAGCGACCCGAATACAATGAGCAGTTCTTC. Translation: CSAPPERPEYNEQFF.

The V call is TRBV19, the J call TRBJ2-3, with 10 nucleotides matching TRBD2. Germline values: CDR1 LNHDA, CDR2 SQIVND (reference sequence). This CDR3 contains 16 residues. Losses at the gene ends were 4 bases for V and 7 bases for J; bases not matched to a gene: 11. The CDR3 DNA follows: TGTGCCAGTAGTACCCTAGCGGGAGCGGGGACGAATACGCAGTATTTT. Its protein is CASSTLAGAGTNTQYF.

This clonotype was observed a few times. The CDR3 protein is CASSSNGLAGTGELFF. CDR3 DNA: TGTGCCAGCAGCTCCAATGGGCTAGCTGGGACCGGGGAGCTGTTTTTT. The gene calls are TRBV7-2 and TRBJ2-2; a weak D match, TRBD2 (5 bases). V lost 4 bases, J lost 5 bases, and 17 bases lay in between. CDR3 size: 16 residues. Germline CDR1 reads SGHTA; CDR2 reads FQGNSA. The full variable domain, rest sourced from reference TRBV7-2 and TRBJ2-2, is GAGVSQSPSNKVTEKGKDVELRCDPISGHTALYWYRQSLGQGLEFLIYFQGNSAPDKSGLPSDRFSAERTGGSVSTLTIQRTQQEDSAVYLCASSSNGLAGTGELFFGEGSRLTVL.

The chain joins TRBV12-3 or TRBV12-4 to TRBJ2-1; D gene ambiguous. The CDR3 runs 12 residues. V dropped 3 bases and J dropped 7 bases, with 7 bases sitting between them. CDR3 in DNA: TGTGCCAGCAGTTTTAGGTCAAATGAGCAGTTCTTC. This sequence encodes CASSFRSNEQFF.

The sample holds a few counts of this clonotype. The chain uses TRBV20-1 and TRBJ2-1; D unclear. Germline CDR1 DFQATT, CDR2 SNEGSKA (reference sequence). The CDR3 contains 12 residues. The V end was cut by 6 bases, the J end by 3 bases, with 9 bases between. The CDR3, as DNA: TGCAGTGCATCACAGTACTACAATGAGCAGTTCTTC. Translation: CSASQYYNEQFF.

The sample holds a few counts of this clonotype. This rearrangement joins TRBV6-1 to TRBJ2-2; D is possibly TRBD1 (5 bases). The CDR3 is 15 amino acids. V lost 5 bases and J lost 4, with 14 bases in between. The germline gives CDR1 MNHNS, CDR2 SASEGT. This chain's CDR3 is CASSRTGLGTGELFF. The DNA for the CDR3 is TGTGCCAGCAGTCGAACAGGTCTTGGCACCGGGGAGCTGTTTTTT.

This chain uses TRBV7-9 with TRBJ2-1; D perhaps matches TRBD1 (6 bases). This CDR3 has 16 amino acids. CDR1 is SEHNR and CDR2 is FQNEAQ in the germline V gene (reference sequence). Trimming took 5 bases from V and 0 from J, leaving 14 bases between them. The CDR3 region is CASSPWTESSYNEQFF. In DNA form, the CDR3 reads TGTGCCAGCAGCCCATGGACAGAAAGCTCCTACAATGAGCAGTTCTTC.

This clonotype turned up a few times. The chain has TRBV20-1 and TRBJ2-7, with 8 bases fitting TRBD1. Trimming took 5 bases from V and 3 from J; bases not matched to a gene: 12. Looked up from germline, CDR1 is DFQATT and CDR2 is SNEGSKA (reference sequence). This CDR3 spans 15 amino acids. The CDR3 here is CSARVPTGGVYEQYF. CDR3 bases: TGCAGTGCTCGGGTCCCCACAGGGGGAGTCTACGAGCAGTACTTC.

This clonotype has a handful of counts. This chain joins TRBV12-3 or TRBV12-4 and TRBJ1-6, with TRBD1 as a possible D gene (5 bases). V was trimmed by 3 bases and J by 9 bases, leaving 12 bases between them. This CDR3 is built from 14 residues. The chain's CDR3 is CASSFVGGGSPLHF. CDR3 sequence (DNA): TGTGCCAGCAGTTTCGTGGGGGGGGGTTCACCCCTCCACTTT.

This clonotype was seen only a few times. The chain employs TRBV28 and TRBJ2-3; 9 nucleotides match TRBD2. Germline V CDR1 and CDR2: MDHEN, SYDVKM. There are 19 residues in the CDR3. V was clipped by 4 bases and J by 4 bases; unmatched bases: 18. The CDR3 is CASSSQTSGPARVADTQYF. As DNA, the CDR3 is TGTGCCAGCAGTTCACAAACTAGCGGGCCTGCCCGTGTAGCAGATACGCAGTATTTT.

The chain has TRBV12-3 or TRBV12-4 and TRBJ2-1; 7 positions agree with TRBD2. The ends lost 6 bases at V and 1 base at J; junction bases unmatched: 6. The CDR3 is made up of 15 amino acids. CDR3 amino acids: CASSHGTKSYNEQFF. CDR3 bases: TGTGCCAGCAGCCATGGGACTAAGTCCTACAATGAGCAGTTCTTC.

J is TRBJ2-5 and V is TRBV18, with 7 bases lining up with TRBD1. Per the germline V gene, CDR1 is KGHSH and CDR2 is LQKENI. The length of the CDR3 is 15 residues. The trim removed 1 base at V and 2 bases at J, leaving 4 bases unmatched. The CDR3 coding sequence is TGTGCCAGCTCACCACAGGGGGCGTCGCAAGAGACCCAGTACTTC. Protein product: CASSPQGASQETQYF.

CDR3 sequence reads: CASSSTAGEDTQYF. For the CDR3, the DNA is TGTGCCAGCAGCTCCACAGCGGGAGAAGATACGCAGTATTTT. The chain joins TRBV7-2 to TRBJ2-3; 8 bases line up with TRBD2. The V gene's germline CDR1 is SGHTA and CDR2 FQGNSA. V dropped 4 bases and J dropped 5; count of bases not matched to a gene: 5. This CDR3 is built from 14 residues. Full variable domain (remainder filled in from reference TRBV7-2 and TRBJ2-3): GAGVSQSPSNKVTEKGKDVELRCDPISGHTALYWYRQSLGQGLEFLIYFQGNSAPDKSGLPSDRFSAERTGGSVSTLTIQRTQQEDSAVYLCASSSTAGEDTQYFGPGTRLTVL.

This chain joins TRBV5-1 and TRBJ2-1, with TRBD2 matching over 14 bases. V was clipped by 4 bases and J by 8 bases; unmatched bases: 8. The CDR3 is 16 residues long. CDR1 and CDR2 from the germline V gene are SGHRS and YFSETQ. CDR3 loop: CASSLATSGRGYEQFF. The CDR3 nucleotides read TGCGCCAGCAGCCTGGCGACTAGCGGGAGGGGATATGAGCAGTTCTTC.

The chain employs TRBV20-1 and TRBJ2-1; D remains ambiguous. V lost 0 bases and J lost 10, with 10 bases in between. Germline V gives CDR1 DFQATT, CDR2 SNEGSKA (reference sequence). This CDR3 comprises 12 residues. The CDR3: CSARDLPQEQFF. CDR3 bases: TGCAGTGCTAGAGACCTCCCACAAGAGCAGTTCTTC.

This clonotype was counted only a few times. The V gene is TRBV27, the J gene TRBJ1-5; a weak D match, TRBD1 (6 bases). This CDR3 spans 15 amino acids. The V end lost 5 bases, the J end lost 0 bases, and 11 bases lay between the germline ends. Germline assignment: CDR1 MNHEY and CDR2 SMNVEV (reference sequence). The CDR3 DNA reads TGTGCCAGCAGTACCCGACAGGTTAGCAATCAGCCCCAGCATTTT. Residues: CASSTRQVSNQPQHF.

This clonotype was counted between two and nine times. The rearrangement links TRBV7-2 to TRBJ1-6; D ambiguous. The CDR3 length is 12 residues. V was clipped by 2 bases and J by 7 bases, with 3 bases between them. Germline assignment: CDR1 SGHTA and CDR2 FQGNSA. The CDR3 DNA is TGTGCCAGCAGCTTATGGAATTCACCCCTCCACTTT. This translates into CASSLWNSPLHF. Combining the CDR3 with reference TRBV7-2 and TRBJ1-6 gives the whole variable domain GAGVSQSPSNKVTEKGKDVELRCDPISGHTALYWYRQSLGQGLEFLIYFQGNSAPDKSGLPSDRFSAERTGGSVSTLTIQRTQQEDSAVYLCASSLWNSPLHFGNGTRLTVT.

This clonotype has a handful of counts. The chain combines TRBV2 with TRBJ1-5; the D gene is possibly TRBD1 (6 bases). Trimming took off 5 bases at V and 3 bases at J, with 11 bases between the two ends. CDR1 is SNHLY and CDR2 is FYNNEI in the germline V gene. The CDR3 spans 14 residues. DNA for the CDR3: TGTGCCAGCAGTTTCGGACAGAACAATCAGCCCCAGCATTTT. Residues: CASSFGQNNQPQHF. The variable domain in full, with the rest retrieved from reference TRBV2 and TRBJ1-5, is EPEVTQTPSHQVTQMGQEVILRCVPISNHLYFYWYRQILGQKVEFLVSFYNNEISEKSEIFDDQFSVERPDGSNFTLKIRSTKLEDSAMYFCASSFGQNNQPQHFGDGTRLSIL.

The V and J genes are TRBV28 and TRBJ1-4, with unresolved D. CDR1 and CDR2 (germline): MDHEN, SYDVKM. V was pared by 3 bases and J by 8 bases, with 7 bases between. This CDR3 region has 12 residues. CDR3 amino acids: CASSLMTEKLFF. DNA of the CDR3: TGTGCCAGCAGTTTGATGACAGAAAAACTGTTTTTT.